Detailed here is one TCR beta chain. Its antigen is currently not known. No base qualities exist here, and no much larger clone lies one base off it. The sample's time point, from its label and the paper: blood sample drawn before combined kidney and bone marrow transplant. Thawed PBMCs were FACS-sorted into unstimulated Tregs (CD4+CD25+CD127-), CD4+ non-Tregs (CD4+CD25-), CD4 cells and CD8 cells. 4 combined kidney and bone marrow transplant recipients from the ITN036ST trial were included as patients, and samples were available only from these trial subjects. Healthy control blood was processed to PBMCs with a Ficoll density gradient and then cryopreserved, whereas patient PBMCs were collected both before and after transplant. CDR1 and CDR2 are drawn from the germline V gene: MNHEY, SVGAGI. The CDR3 sequence holds 14 residues, the cysteine and phenylalanine included. CDR3 DNA is the only sequence kept; it has 42 bases, read in frame from the first base. For this chain, trimming is 5 bases at the V end and 4 bases at the J end, and the number of junction bases without a gene match is 3.

For TCRbeta CDR3 sequencing, genomic DNA from the sorted cells was extracted using the QIAGEN DNeasy Blood and Tissue Kit. High-throughput TCRbeta CDR3 sequencing, which included PCR amplification with bias correction and internal controls, was done commercially through immunoSEQ. Concerning the study's data processing: Unique productive TCRbeta sequences were defined by CDR3 nucleotide sequence when primers matched and otherwise by CDR3 amino acid sequence together with Vbeta and Jbeta genes. To correct sorting error, sequences shared between sorted populations at a frequency ratio of 2:1 or less were removed; the rest were assigned to the higher population. A sequence was defined as donor-reactive if the sequence was expanded at least 5-fold in CFSE-low cells compared with unstimulated cells and had a frequency of at least 0.01% in CFSE-low cells. Jensen-Shannon divergence, calculated on the top 100 TCRbeta sequences ranked by frequency, was used to quantify repertoire divergence. When a sample had multiple sequencing runs, each run was corrected for sorting error separately and the runs were then pooled. TCRdb took this table from immuneACCESS and kept in-frame rearrangements with V and J called. Such tables lack part of the clones; where checked against another copy, unresolved V genes explain under half of the gap, and the rest is unexplained. V and J calls and clone size come straight from that table; D and trimming were deduced from the DNA. This sample holds about 83,000 clones; roughly 98% were observed only once. Of the sample, 0.56% is held by the ten largest clones.

The source of the sample is a study of Tregs in tolerant kidney transplant recipients (dated by TCRdb to the late 2010s). Study-wide context: The transplants used related donors with nonmyeloablative bone marrow transplantation, and mixed chimerism in the human trials was transient. The study used TCRbeta sequencing to identify donor-specific regulatory T cells before combined kidney and bone marrow transplantation, then tracked those cells after transplant. What the work shows at the level of the full study, not this receptor alone: Biological reproducibility was not directly addressed, though technical replication error appeared minimal. Expanding Tregs with activated donor B cells appeared to identify the most biologically relevant and donor-specific TCRbeta repertoire. The study was limited by small patient numbers, and the findings need validation in larger populations and under other immunosuppression protocols. For some patients the PCR primers changed over time, which made it impossible to compare the samples from those patients at the nucleotide level. Donor-specific Treg expansion was found to exceed global Treg expansion in tolerant patients, suggesting antigen-driven rather than nonspecific expansion.

The chain is assembled from TRBV6-5 and TRBJ1-2; 11 nucleotides in the junction match TRBD1. The material was CD4+ T cells from blood, obtained before the transplant. The receptor was derived from a human donor who received a combined kidney and bone marrow transplant. The base sequence is TGTGCCAGCAGTGGACAGGGGGCAAGCTATGGCTACACCTTC. This sequence encodes CASSGQGASYGYTF.